This record concerns one TCR beta chain sequence. Authors' data handling: Amplification of reference gene primers provided the estimated nucleated cell counts. Libraries were prepared by immunoSEQ multiplex PCR; TCRdb keeps only in-frame clonotypes and omits some of them. The D gene and trimming were derived from the DNA, and the V and J assignments and clone size from that table. Of approximately 210,000 clones in the sample, 89% were seen once. The data belong to a study of blood T cell repertoires in COVID-19. Study information: Sites in the United States, Italy and Spain provided acute and convalescent COVID-19 samples. PBMCs, B-cell-depleted T cells, or T cells provided the cDNA or gDNA that made up the material.

This CDR3 has 15 residues. V was pared by 3 bases and J by 1 base, with 12 bases between. The germline V gene has CDR1 MGHRA and CDR2 YSYEKL. The receptor was isolated from a middle-aged woman with acute or convalescent COVID-19. Sequenced material: peripheral blood. This rearrangement joins TRBV4-1 to TRBJ1-1; D is perhaps TRBD1 (5 bases). The CDR3 DNA follows: TGCGCCAGCAGCCAGATTGGGGGGGGGAACACTGAAGCTTTCTTT. Residues: CASSQIGGGNTEAFF.